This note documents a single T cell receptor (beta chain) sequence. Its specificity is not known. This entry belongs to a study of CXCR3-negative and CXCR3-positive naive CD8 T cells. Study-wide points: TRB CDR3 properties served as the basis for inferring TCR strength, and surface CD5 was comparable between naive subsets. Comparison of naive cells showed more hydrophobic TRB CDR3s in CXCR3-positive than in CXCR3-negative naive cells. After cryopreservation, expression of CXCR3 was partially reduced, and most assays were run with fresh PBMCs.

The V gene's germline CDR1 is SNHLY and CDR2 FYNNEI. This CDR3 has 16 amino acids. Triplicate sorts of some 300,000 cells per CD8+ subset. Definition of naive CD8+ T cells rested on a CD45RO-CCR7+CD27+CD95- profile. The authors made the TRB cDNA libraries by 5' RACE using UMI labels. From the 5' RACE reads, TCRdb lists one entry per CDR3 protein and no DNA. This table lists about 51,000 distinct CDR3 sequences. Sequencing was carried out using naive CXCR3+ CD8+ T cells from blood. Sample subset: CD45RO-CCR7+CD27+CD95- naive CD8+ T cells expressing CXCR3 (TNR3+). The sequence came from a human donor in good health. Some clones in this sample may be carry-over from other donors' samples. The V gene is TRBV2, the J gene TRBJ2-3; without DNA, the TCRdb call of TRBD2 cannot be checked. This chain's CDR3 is CASSPRTSGSADTQYF.